Below, one T cell receptor (beta chain) is given with its context. The target of this receptor is not known. The sample holds no much larger clone one base away, and base qualities are not on file. This sample is drawn from a study of preoperative IRX-2 immunotherapy in early breast cancer (dated by TCRdb to 2018 to 2020). Libraries were built with the immunoSEQ multiplex PCR assay. This immuneACCESS table, as held by TCRdb, lists in-frame sequences with V and J called but not all clones. Of the missing ones, under half trace to an unresolved V gene in checked studies; the others have no known cause. The sample profile shows around 39,000 clones; about 95% of them were found once. Roughly 1.6% of the sample goes to the ten largest clones. V was cut back by 5 bases and J by 2 bases, leaving a gap of 7 bases between them. The CDR3 starts with the cysteine, ends with the phenylalanine, and has 13 residues. The kept DNA is CDR3 alone, 39 bases in frame from the first base. Based on the germline V gene, the CDR1 and CDR2 sequences are SGHTA and FQGNSA.

This sample's treatment or condition label indicates: preoperative locoregional IRX-2 cytokine immunotherapy. The samples were obtained from a phase Ib study in which preoperative, locoregional IRX-2 cytokine immunotherapy intended to prime immune responses was tested. The donors were early-stage breast cancer patients who were given IRX-2 prior to surgery. The rearrangement combines TRBV7-2 with TRBJ2-1, with the D gene tentatively TRBD1 or TRBD2, based on 5 matching bases in each. The sequence was obtained from a human donor with breast cancer. Sequences were derived from tumor tissue, sampled after IRX-2 immunotherapy. The CDR3 has the sequence CASSPGPYNEQFF. The nucleotide sequence is TGTGCCAGCAGCCCGGGGCCCTACAATGAGCAGTTCTTC.